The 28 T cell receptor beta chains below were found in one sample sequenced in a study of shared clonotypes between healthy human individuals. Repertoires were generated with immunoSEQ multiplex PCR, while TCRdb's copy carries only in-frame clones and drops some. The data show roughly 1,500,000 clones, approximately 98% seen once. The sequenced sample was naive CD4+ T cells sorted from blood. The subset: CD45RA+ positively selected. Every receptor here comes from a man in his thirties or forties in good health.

CDR3 protein: CASSETPHYEQYF. CDR3 DNA sequence: TGTGCCAGTAGCGAGACACCTCATTACGAGCAGTACTTC. V gene TRBV19 combines with J gene TRBJ2-7; D is uncertain. V was pared by 6 bases and J by 4 bases, with 13 bases between. The CDR3 is 13 amino acids. Per germline, CDR1 LNHDA and CDR2 SQIVND (reference sequence).

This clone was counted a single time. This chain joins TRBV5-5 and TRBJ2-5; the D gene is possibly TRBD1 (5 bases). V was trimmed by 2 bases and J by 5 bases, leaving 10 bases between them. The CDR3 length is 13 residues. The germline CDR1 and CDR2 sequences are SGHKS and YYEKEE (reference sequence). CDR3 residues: CASSLTGSETQYF. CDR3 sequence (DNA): TGTGCCAGCAGCTTAACAGGTTCCGAGACCCAGTACTTC.

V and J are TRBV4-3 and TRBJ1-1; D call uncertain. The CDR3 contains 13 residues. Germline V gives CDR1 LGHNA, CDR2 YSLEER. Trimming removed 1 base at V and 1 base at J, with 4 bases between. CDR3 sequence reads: CASSQVQNTEAFF. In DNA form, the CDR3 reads TGCGCCAGCAGCCAAGTCCAGAACACTGAAGCTTTCTTT.

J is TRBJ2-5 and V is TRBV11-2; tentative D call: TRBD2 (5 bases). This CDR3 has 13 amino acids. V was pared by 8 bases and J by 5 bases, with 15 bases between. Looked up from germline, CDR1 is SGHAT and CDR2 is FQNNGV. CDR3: CASSGIARETQYF. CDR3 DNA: TGTGCCAGCTCGGGGATAGCTCGGGAGACCCAGTACTTC.

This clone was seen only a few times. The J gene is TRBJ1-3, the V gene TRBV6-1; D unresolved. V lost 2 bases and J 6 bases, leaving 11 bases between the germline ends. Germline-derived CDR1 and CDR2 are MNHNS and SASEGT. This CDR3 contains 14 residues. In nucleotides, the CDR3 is TGTGCCAGCAGTGAACAGGAAAAAGTAAACACCATATATTTT. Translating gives CASSEQEKVNTIYF.

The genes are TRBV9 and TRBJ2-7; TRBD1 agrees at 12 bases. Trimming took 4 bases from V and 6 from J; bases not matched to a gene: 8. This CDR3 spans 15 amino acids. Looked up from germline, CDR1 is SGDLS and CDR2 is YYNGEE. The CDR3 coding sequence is TGTGCCAGCAGCTCGGCCGGGACAGGGGGCCTCGAGCAGTACTTC. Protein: CASSSAGTGGLEQYF.

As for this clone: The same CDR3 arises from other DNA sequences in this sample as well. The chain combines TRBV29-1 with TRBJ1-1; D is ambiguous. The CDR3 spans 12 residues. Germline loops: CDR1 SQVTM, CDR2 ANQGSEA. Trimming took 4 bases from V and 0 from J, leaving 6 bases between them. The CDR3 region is CSVGPMNTEAFF. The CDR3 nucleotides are TGCAGCGTTGGGCCGATGAACACTGAAGCTTTCTTT.

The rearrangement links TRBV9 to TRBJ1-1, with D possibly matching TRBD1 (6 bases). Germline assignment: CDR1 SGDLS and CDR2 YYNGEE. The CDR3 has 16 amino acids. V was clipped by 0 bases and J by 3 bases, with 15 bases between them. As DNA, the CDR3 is TGTGCCAGCAGCGTAGACTTGGGGGCGCAGTACACTGAAGCTTTCTTT. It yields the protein CASSVDLGAQYTEAFF.

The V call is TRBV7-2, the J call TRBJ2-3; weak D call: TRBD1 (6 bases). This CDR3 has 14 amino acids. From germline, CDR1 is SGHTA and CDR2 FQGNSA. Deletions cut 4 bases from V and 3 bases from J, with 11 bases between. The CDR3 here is CASSSNRVTDTQYF. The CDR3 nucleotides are TGTGCCAGCAGCTCTAACAGGGTAACAGATACGCAGTATTTT.

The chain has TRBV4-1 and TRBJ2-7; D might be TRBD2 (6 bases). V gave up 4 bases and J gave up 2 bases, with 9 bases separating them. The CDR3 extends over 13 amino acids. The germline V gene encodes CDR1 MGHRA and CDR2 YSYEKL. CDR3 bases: TGCGCCAGCAGCCCTGGGACTCCCTACGAGCAGTACTTC. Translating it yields CASSPGTPYEQYF.

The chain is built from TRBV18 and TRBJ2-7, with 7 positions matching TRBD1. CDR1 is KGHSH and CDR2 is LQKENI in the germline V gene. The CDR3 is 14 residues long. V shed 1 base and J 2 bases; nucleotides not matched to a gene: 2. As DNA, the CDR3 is TGTGCCAGCTCACCACAAGGGACAGCCTACGAGCAGTACTTC. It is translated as CASSPQGTAYEQYF.

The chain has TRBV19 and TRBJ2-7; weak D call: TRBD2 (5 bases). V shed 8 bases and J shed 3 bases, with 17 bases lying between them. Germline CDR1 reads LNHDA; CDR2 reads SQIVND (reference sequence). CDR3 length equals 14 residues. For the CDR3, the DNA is TGTGCCAGTCGGAAACATAATCGGGGCTACGAGCAGTACTTC. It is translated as CASRKHNRGYEQYF.

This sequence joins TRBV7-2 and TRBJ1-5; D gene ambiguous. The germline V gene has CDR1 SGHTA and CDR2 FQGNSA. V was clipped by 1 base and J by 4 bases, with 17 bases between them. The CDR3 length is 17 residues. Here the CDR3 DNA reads TGTGCCAGCAGCTTAGGACACGCTAACCTAAGAAATCAGCCCCAGCATTTT. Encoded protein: CASSLGHANLRNQPQHF.

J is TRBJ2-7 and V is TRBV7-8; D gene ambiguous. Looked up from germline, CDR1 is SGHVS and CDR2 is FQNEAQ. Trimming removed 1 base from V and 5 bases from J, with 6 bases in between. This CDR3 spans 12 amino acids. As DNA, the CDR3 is TGTGCCAGCAGCTTAGTAAGGAACGAGCAGTACTTC. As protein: CASSLVRNEQYF.

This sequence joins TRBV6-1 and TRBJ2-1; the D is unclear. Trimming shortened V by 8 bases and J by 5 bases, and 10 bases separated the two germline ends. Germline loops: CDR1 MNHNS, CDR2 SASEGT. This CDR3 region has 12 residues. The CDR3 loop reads CASGIGNNEQFF. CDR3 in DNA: TGTGCCAGCGGTATCGGAAACAATGAGCAGTTCTTC.

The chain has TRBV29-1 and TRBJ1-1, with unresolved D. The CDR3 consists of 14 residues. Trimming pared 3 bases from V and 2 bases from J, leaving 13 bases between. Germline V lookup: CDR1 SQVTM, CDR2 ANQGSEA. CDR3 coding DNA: TGCAGCGTTGATAGGAGACACGGAAACACTGAAGCTTTCTTT. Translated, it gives CSVDRRHGNTEAFF.

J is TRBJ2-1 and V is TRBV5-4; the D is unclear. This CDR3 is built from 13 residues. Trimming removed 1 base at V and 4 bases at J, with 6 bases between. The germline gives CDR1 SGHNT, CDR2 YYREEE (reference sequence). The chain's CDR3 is CASSLRVYNEQFF. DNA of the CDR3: TGTGCCAGCAGCTTGAGGGTTTACAATGAGCAGTTCTTC.

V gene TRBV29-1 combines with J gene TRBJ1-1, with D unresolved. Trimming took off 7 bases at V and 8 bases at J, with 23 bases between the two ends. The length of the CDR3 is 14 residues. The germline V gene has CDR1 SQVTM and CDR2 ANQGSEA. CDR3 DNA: TGCAGCGCCCTAGAGCGGCAAGGATGGAGCGAAGCTTTCTTT. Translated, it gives CSALERQGWSEAFF.

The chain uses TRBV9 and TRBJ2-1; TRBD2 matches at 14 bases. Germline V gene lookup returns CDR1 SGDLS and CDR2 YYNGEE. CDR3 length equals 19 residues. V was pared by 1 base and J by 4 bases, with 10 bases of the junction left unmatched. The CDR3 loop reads CASSVSGTSGRNFYNEQFF. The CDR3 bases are TGTGCCAGCAGCGTATCCGGGACTAGCGGGAGAAACTTTTACAATGAGCAGTTCTTC. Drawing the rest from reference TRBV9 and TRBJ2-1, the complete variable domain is DSGVTQTPKHLITATGQRVTLRCSPRSGDLSVYWYQQSLDQGLQFLIQYYNGEERAKGNILERFSAQQFPDLHSELNLSSLELGDSALYFCASSVSGTSGRNFYNEQFFGPGTRLTVL.

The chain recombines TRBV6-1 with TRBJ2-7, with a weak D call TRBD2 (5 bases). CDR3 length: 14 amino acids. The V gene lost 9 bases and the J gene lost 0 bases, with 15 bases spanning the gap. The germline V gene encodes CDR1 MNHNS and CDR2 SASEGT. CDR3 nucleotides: TGTGCCAGTTCAGCGGACTCCAGCTCCTACGAGCAGTACTTC. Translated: CASSADSSSYEQYF.

As DNA, the CDR3 is TGTGCCAGCAGCTTTAGCCCTTTGGATAAAAACATTCAGTACTTC. Residues: CASSFSPLDKNIQYF. V usage is TRBV11-1 and J usage is TRBJ2-4; D call uncertain. Per the germline V gene, CDR1 is SGHAT and CDR2 is FQDESV (reference sequence). This CDR3 has 15 residues. Trimming pared 3 bases from V and 4 bases from J, leaving 13 bases between.

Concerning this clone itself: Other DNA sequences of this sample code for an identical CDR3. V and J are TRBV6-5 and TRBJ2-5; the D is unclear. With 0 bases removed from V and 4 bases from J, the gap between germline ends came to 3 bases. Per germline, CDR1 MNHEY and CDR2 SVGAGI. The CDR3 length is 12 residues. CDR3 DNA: TGTGCCAGCAGTTACTCGAGAGAGACCCAGTACTTC. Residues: CASSYSRETQYF.

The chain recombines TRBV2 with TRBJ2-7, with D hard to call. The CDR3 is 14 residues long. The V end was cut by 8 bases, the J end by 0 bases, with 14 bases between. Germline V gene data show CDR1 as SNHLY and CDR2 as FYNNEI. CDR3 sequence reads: CASAPWGSSYEQYF. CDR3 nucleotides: TGTGCCAGCGCACCCTGGGGAAGCTCCTACGAGCAGTACTTC.

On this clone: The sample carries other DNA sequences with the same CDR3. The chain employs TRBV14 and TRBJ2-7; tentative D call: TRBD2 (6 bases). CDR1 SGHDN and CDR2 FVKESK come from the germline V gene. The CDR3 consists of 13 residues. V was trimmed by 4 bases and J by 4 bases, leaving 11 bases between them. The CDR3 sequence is CASSPLGGYEQYF. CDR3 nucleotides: TGTGCCAGCAGCCCCTTGGGGGGATACGAGCAGTACTTC.

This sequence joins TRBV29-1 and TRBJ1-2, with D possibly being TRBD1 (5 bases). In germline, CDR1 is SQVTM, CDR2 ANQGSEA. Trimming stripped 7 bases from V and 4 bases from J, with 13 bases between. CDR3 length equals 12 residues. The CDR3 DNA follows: TGCAGCGGGCGTGGGGGAAGCTATGGCTACACCTTC. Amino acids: CSGRGGSYGYTF.

The CDR3 DNA follows: TGTGCCAGCAGAAGACAGGCTATGGCTGAAGCTTTCTTT. Residues: CASRRQAMAEAFF. V gene TRBV5-4 combines with J gene TRBJ1-1, with D maybe TRBD1 (6 bases). From germline, CDR1 is SGHNT and CDR2 YYREEE (reference sequence). Trimming removed 5 bases at V and 6 bases at J, with 14 bases between. The CDR3 covers 13 residues.

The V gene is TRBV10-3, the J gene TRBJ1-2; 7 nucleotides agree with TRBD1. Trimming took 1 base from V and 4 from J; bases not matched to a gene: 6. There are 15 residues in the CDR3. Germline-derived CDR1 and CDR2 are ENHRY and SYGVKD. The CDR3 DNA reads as TGTGCCATCAGTGAGTTAGGACAGGCTGGCTATGGCTACACCTTC. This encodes CAISELGQAGYGYTF.

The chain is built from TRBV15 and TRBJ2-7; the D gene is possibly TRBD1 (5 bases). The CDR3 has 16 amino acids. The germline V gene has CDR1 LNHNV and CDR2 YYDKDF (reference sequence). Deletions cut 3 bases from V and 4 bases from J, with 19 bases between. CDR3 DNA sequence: TGTGCCACCAGCAGCAGGAAGAGCCAGGGAACTTACGAGCAGTACTTC. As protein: CATSSRKSQGTYEQYF.